These 11 T cell receptor beta chains originate from one sample sequenced in a study of T-cell reconstitution after alpha-beta-depleted transplantation in children. Preparing the TCRbeta library involved the use of unique molecular identifiers. TCRdb ran MiXCR on the PCR reads and lists one entry per CDR3 protein. The table has around 410,000 distinct CDR3 sequences, about a tenth seen once. The sequencing here drew on PBMCs from the stem cell graft donor, taken from the stem cell graft. The receptors shown here come from a human donor who donated a stem cell graft to a child with acute myeloid leukemia.

This chain connects TRBV10-3 to TRBJ1-1, with D possibly TRBD1 on 5 matching bases. CDR3 length equals 13 residues. Germline V gives CDR1 ENHRY, CDR2 SYGVKD. V was clipped by 3 bases and J by 7 bases, with 12 bases between them. CDR3 loop: CAISDPGPLEAFF. CDR3 in DNA: TGTGCCATCAGTGACCCGGGACCGCTTGAAGCTTTCTTT.

This clonotype was seen only a few times. This chain links TRBV20-1 with TRBJ2-1; D is unclear. Trimming removed 6 bases at V and 8 bases at J, with 14 bases between. Germline CDR1 is DFQATT and CDR2 is SNEGSKA (reference sequence). The CDR3 loop spans 12 amino acids. CDR3 residues: CSAYPDTDEQFF. CDR3 in DNA: TGCAGTGCGTATCCAGATACCGATGAGCAGTTCTTC.

The CDR3 nucleotides read TGCAGTGCTAGAGATAGTGAAGGCAATCAGCCCCAGCATTTT. This encodes CSARDSEGNQPQHF. The J gene is TRBJ1-5, the V gene TRBV20-1; unclear D gene. This CDR3 has 14 residues. Germline CDR1 is DFQATT and CDR2 is SNEGSKA (reference sequence). V dropped 0 bases and J dropped 2 bases, with 8 bases sitting between them.

CDR3 coding DNA: TGTGCCACCAGCAGTGAGTATCTGGGAATCGGCACAGATACGCAGTATTTT. Residues: CATSSEYLGIGTDTQYF. This sequence joins TRBV15 and TRBJ2-3; D unclear. V lost 3 bases, J lost 1 base, and 17 bases lay in between. The CDR3 spans 17 residues. CDR1 is LNHNV and CDR2 is YYDKDF in the germline V gene (reference sequence).

The V and J genes are TRBV27 and TRBJ2-7; maybe TRBD2 (6 bases). The germline gives CDR1 MNHEY, CDR2 SMNVEV (reference sequence). V dropped 5 bases and J dropped 3 bases, with 17 bases sitting between them. CDR3 length: 15 amino acids. CDR3 DNA sequence: TGTGCCAGCAGTACAATCGGCGGGACTTTCTACGAGCAGTACTTC. It specifies CASSTIGGTFYEQYF.

This clonotype showed up just a few times. This chain connects TRBV27 to TRBJ2-1; D may be TRBD1 (5 bases). CDR1 is MNHEY, CDR2 SMNVEV, per germline (reference sequence). V lost 6 bases to trimming and J lost 7 bases, with 19 bases between them. The CDR3 contains 15 residues. The CDR3 loop is CASRSYEAGSNEQFF. The CDR3 DNA sequence: TGTGCCAGCAGGAGCTATGAGGCAGGGTCAAATGAGCAGTTCTTC.

The chain recombines TRBV7-9 with TRBJ2-1; 9 bases line up with TRBD2. Trimming removed 8 bases from V and 9 bases from J; junction bases left unmatched: 8. Per germline, CDR1 SEHNR and CDR2 FQNEAQ (reference sequence). The CDR3 extends over 13 amino acids. CDR3 bases: TGTGCCAGCGTCCGAGCGGGAGGACGTGAGCAGTTCTTC. Protein product: CASVRAGGREQFF.

For this clonotype: Just one base apart from a much larger clone, this may be a read error. CDR3 DNA: TGCTGTGCTACCTTTAGCGGGAGGGTCCCTTTGACAGATACGCAGTATTTT. Protein sequence: CCATFSGRVPLTDTQYF. The rearrangement joins TRBV20-1 to TRBJ2-3; 11 bases line up with TRBD2. The CDR3 extends over 17 amino acids. Germline V gene sequence: CDR1 DFQATT, CDR2 SNEGSKA (reference sequence).

Ten or more counts support this clonotype. The rearrangement uses TRBV12-3 or TRBV12-4 and TRBJ2-1; D not certain. Trimming left V 5 bases short and J 0 bases short, with 11 bases between. The length of the CDR3 is 15 residues. CDR3 DNA sequence: TGTGCCAGCAGTCCAAGTCGGGCCTCCTACAATGAGCAGTTCTTC. It translates to CASSPSRASYNEQFF.

This rearrangement joins TRBV10-3 to TRBJ2-1; 8 positions match TRBD2. V lost 3 bases and J lost 1; bases outside the gene matches: 8. The CDR3 runs to 17 residues. Germline lookup yields CDR1 ENHRY and CDR2 SYGVKD. CDR3 in DNA: TGTGCCATCAGTGACCGGCTAGCGGGCGCATCCTACAATGAGCAGTTCTTC. The encoded protein is CAISDRLAGASYNEQFF.

The chain joins TRBV5-1 to TRBJ2-5; D gene uncertain. The ends were cut back, 0 bases at V and 2 bases at J, with 8 bases in the middle. This CDR3 has 14 amino acids. Per the germline V gene, CDR1 is SGHRS and CDR2 is YFSETQ. The CDR3 DNA is TGCGCCAGCAGCTTGGGACACTGGCAAGAGACCCAGTACTTC. Protein product: CASSLGHWQETQYF. Combining the CDR3 with reference TRBV5-1 and TRBJ2-5 gives the whole variable domain KAGVTQTPRYLIKTRGQQVTLSCSPISGHRSVSWYQQTPGQGLQFLFEYFSETQRNKGNFPGRFSGRQFSNSRSEMNVSTLELGDSALYLCASSLGHWQETQYFGPGTRLLVL.